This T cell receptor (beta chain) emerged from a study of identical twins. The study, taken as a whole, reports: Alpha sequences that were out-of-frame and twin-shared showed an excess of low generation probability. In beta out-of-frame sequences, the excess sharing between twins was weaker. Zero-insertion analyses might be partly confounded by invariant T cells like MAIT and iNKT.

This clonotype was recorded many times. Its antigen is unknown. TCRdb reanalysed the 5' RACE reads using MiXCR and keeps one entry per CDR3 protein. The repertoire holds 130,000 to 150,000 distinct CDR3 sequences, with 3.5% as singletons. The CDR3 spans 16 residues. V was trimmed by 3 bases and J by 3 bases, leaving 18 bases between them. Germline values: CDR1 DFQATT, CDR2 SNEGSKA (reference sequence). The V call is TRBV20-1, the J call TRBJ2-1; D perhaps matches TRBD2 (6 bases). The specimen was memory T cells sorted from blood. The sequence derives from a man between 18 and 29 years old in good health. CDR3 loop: CSASGRPLVGYNEQFF. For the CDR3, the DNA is TGCAGTGCTAGCGGGAGACCCCTGGTGGGCTACAATGAGCAGTTCTTC.